These 30 T cell receptor beta chains came from one sample sequenced in a study of CD8 T cells in Susac syndrome. cDNA came from approximately 0.5 to 1 ug RNA primed by random hexamers. Using its own MiXCR run on the immunoSEQ multiplex PCR reads, TCRdb lists one record per CDR3 protein. The table lists some 180,000 distinct CDR3 sequences, about 95% of them singletons. Input material: CD4+ T cells from PBMCs. These receptors were collected from a human donor in good health.

This clonotype was detected once. The V and J genes are TRBV20-1 and TRBJ2-7; 11 bases map to TRBD1. This CDR3 comprises 15 residues. Germline CDR1 is DFQATT and CDR2 is SNEGSKA (reference sequence). Trimming cost V 0 bases and J 2 bases; bases outside gene matches: 3. CDR3 sequence reads: CSAREGTGGPYEQYF. The CDR3 nucleotides read TGCAGTGCTAGAGAGGGGACAGGGGGTCCCTACGAGCAGTACTTC.

V gene TRBV20-1 combines with J gene TRBJ2-5, with 9 bases lining up with TRBD2. After removal of 6 bases from V and 2 bases from J, the junction contained 4 bases not matched to a gene. Germline-derived CDR1 and CDR2 are DFQATT and SNEGSKA (reference sequence). The CDR3 totals 13 residues. The CDR3 is CSAISGGQETQYF. In DNA form, the CDR3 reads TGCAGTGCAATTAGCGGGGGACAAGAGACCCAGTACTTC.

The genes are TRBV9 and TRBJ2-7; 9 bases are shared with TRBD1. The CDR3 totals 16 residues. CDR1 is SGDLS and CDR2 is YYNGEE in the germline V gene. V shed 5 bases, J shed 4 bases, and the junction held 13 bases outside the gene matches. The CDR3: CASRDTGQGKSYEQYF. The CDR3 DNA follows: TGTGCCAGCAGGGATACGGGACAGGGAAAGTCATACGAGCAGTACTTC.

This clonotype was detected only once. The chain employs TRBV7-2 and TRBJ1-2, with unresolved D. With 1 base removed from V and 5 bases from J, the gap between germline ends came to 14 bases. This CDR3 is built from 15 residues. The germline gives CDR1 SGHTA, CDR2 FQGNSA. CDR3 sequence: CASSLELREFYGYTF. In nucleotides, the CDR3 is TGTGCCAGCAGCTTAGAGCTGCGGGAATTTTATGGCTACACCTTC. The full variable domain, its missing parts supplied by reference TRBV7-2 and TRBJ1-2, is GAGVSQSPSNKVTEKGKDVELRCDPISGHTALYWYRQSLGQGLEFLIYFQGNSAPDKSGLPSDRFSAERTGGSVSTLTIQRTQQEDSAVYLCASSLELREFYGYTFGSGTRLTVV.

The gene calls are TRBV29-1 and TRBJ1-2; D not certain. Trimming stripped 7 bases from V and 8 bases from J, with 14 bases between. The CDR3 totals 11 residues. From germline, CDR1 is SQVTM and CDR2 ANQGSEA. CDR3 sequence: CSASGDGGYTF. The CDR3 bases are TGCAGCGCTTCAGGTGACGGGGGCTACACCTTC. Looking up the rest from reference TRBV29-1 and TRBJ1-2 gives the full variable domain: SAVISQKPSRDICQRGTSLTIQCQVDSQVTMMFWYRQQPGQSLTLIATANQGSEATYESGFVIDKFPISRPNLTFSTLTVSNMSPEDSSIYLCSASGDGGYTFGSGTRLTVV.

The V gene is TRBV2, the J gene TRBJ2-2; D may match TRBD1 or TRBD2 (6 bases each). The CDR3 spans 15 residues. Germline CDR1 SNHLY, CDR2 FYNNEI. Deletions cut 5 bases from V and 3 bases from J, with 13 bases between. Here the CDR3 DNA reads TGTGCCAGCAGTCCCGAGAGGGGGGACACCGGGGAGCTGTTTTTT. It encodes CASSPERGDTGELFF.

The chain links TRBV19 to TRBJ1-2; no firm D call. CDR3 length: 14 amino acids. Per the germline V gene, CDR1 is LNHDA and CDR2 is SQIVND (reference sequence). With 0 bases removed from V and 0 bases from J, the gap between germline ends came to 5 bases. The CDR3 region has the DNA TGTGCCAGTAGTATAGATGCCTCTAACTATGGCTACACCTTC. It is translated as CASSIDASNYGYTF.

CDR3 region: CAWTRTEKTYGYTF. For the CDR3, the DNA is TGTGCCTGGACTCGGACAGAAAAAACCTATGGCTACACCTTC. The rearrangement links TRBV30 to TRBJ1-2, with D possibly matching TRBD1 (6 bases). The CDR3 length is 14 residues. V was cut by 4 bases and J by 4 bases, with 16 bases left in between. Looked up from germline, CDR1 is GTSNPN and CDR2 is SVGIG (reference sequence).

J is TRBJ1-2 and V is TRBV27; TRBD1 matches at 7 bases. From germline, CDR1 is MNHEY and CDR2 SMNVEV (reference sequence). After removal of 10 bases from V and 2 bases from J, the junction contained 4 bases not matched to a gene. This CDR3 has 12 amino acids. CDR3 in amino acids: CATMGQNYGYTF. The DNA of the CDR3 is TGTGCCACCATGGGACAGAACTATGGCTACACCTTC.

V gene TRBV3-1 combines with J gene TRBJ2-3; 7 nucleotides line up with TRBD1. Losses at the gene ends were 3 bases for V and 0 bases for J; bases not matched to a gene: 3. Germline V gives CDR1 LGHDT, CDR2 YNNKEL (reference sequence). The CDR3 loop spans 15 amino acids. Written as DNA, the CDR3 is TGTGCCAGCAGCCAGACAGGGATCAGCACAGATACGCAGTATTTT. This codes for CASSQTGISTDTQYF.

Written as DNA, the CDR3 is TGTGCCAGCAGCTTAACTAGAAGTGGATGGGAGACCCAGTACTTC. As protein: CASSLTRSGWETQYF. This chain connects TRBV7-3 to TRBJ2-5, with D unclear. V was pared by 0 bases and J by 5 bases, with 13 bases between. The CDR3 consists of 15 residues. Germline lookup yields CDR1 SGHTA and CDR2 FQGTGA. Complete variable domain (other parts from reference TRBV7-3 and TRBJ2-5): GAGVSQTPSNKVTEKGKYVELRCDPISGHTALYWYRQSLGQGPEFLIYFQGTGAADDSGLPNDRFFAVRPEGSVSTLKIQRTERGDSAVYLCASSLTRSGWETQYFGPGTRLLVL.

The genes are TRBV27 and TRBJ2-7, with D possibly matching TRBD1 (6 bases). The CDR3 has 14 amino acids. V gave up 5 bases and J gave up 3 bases, with 14 bases separating them. Per the germline V gene, CDR1 is MNHEY and CDR2 is SMNVEV (reference sequence). The CDR3 sequence is CASSDQRGSYEQYF. The CDR3 nucleotides are TGTGCCAGCAGTGACCAAAGGGGGAGCTACGAGCAGTACTTC.

The chain has TRBV29-1 and TRBJ2-1; 11 bases line up with TRBD1. V was clipped by 2 bases and J by 8 bases; unmatched bases: 8. Germline assignment: CDR1 SQVTM and CDR2 ANQGSEA. The CDR3 extends over 15 amino acids. In DNA form, the CDR3 reads TGCAGCGTTGAAACAAGGGACAGGGGGTACGATGAGCAGTTCTTC. The encoded protein is CSVETRDRGYDEQFF.

This chain connects TRBV20-1 to TRBJ2-7, with TRBD2 identical over 7 bases. The CDR3 runs to 12 residues. Germline V gives CDR1 DFQATT, CDR2 SNEGSKA (reference sequence). After removal of 5 bases from V and 2 bases from J, the junction contained 3 bases not matched to a gene. The CDR3 spells CSALGLAYEQYF. The DNA of the CDR3 is TGCAGTGCTCTTGGACTAGCCTACGAGCAGTACTTC.

This clonotype appeared once. This chain uses TRBV2 with TRBJ2-3; 13 nucleotides line up with TRBD2. This CDR3 has 15 residues. The ends lost 4 bases at V and 6 bases at J; junction bases unmatched: 4. Germline-derived CDR1 and CDR2 are SNHLY and FYNNEI. The CDR3 protein is CASSVLAGGRDTQYF. The CDR3 DNA reads as TGTGCCAGCAGTGTACTAGCGGGAGGGCGGGATACGCAGTATTTT. Using reference TRBV2 and TRBJ2-3 for the parts outside the CDR3, the full variable domain is EPEVTQTPSHQVTQMGQEVILRCVPISNHLYFYWYRQILGQKVEFLVSFYNNEISEKSEIFDDQFSVERPDGSNFTLKIRSTKLEDSAMYFCASSVLAGGRDTQYFGPGTRLTVL.

The chain employs TRBV3-1 and TRBJ2-5; D uncertain. The CDR3 extends over 11 amino acids. Trimming left V 8 bases short and J 5 bases short, with 9 bases between. CDR1 is LGHDT and CDR2 is YNNKEL in the germline V gene (reference sequence). The CDR3 DNA sequence: TGTGCCAGCCGAGTAGGGGAGACCCAGTACTTC. It yields the protein CASRVGETQYF.

This rearrangement joins TRBV9 to TRBJ2-4, with D perhaps TRBD1 (6 bases). Between the trimmed V and J ends, which lost 4 bases and 9 bases, there was a span of 14 bases. CDR3 length: 13 residues. Germline-derived CDR1 and CDR2 are SGDLS and YYNGEE. The CDR3 reads CASSTGFDSIQYF. The CDR3 nucleotides read TGTGCCAGCAGCACAGGGTTCGATTCCATTCAGTACTTC.

This rearrangement joins TRBV3-1 to TRBJ2-3; 11 nucleotides line up with TRBD2. This CDR3 contains 15 residues. From germline, CDR1 is LGHDT and CDR2 YNNKEL (reference sequence). Unmatched junction bases numbered 4, after V lost 0 bases and J lost 8 bases. The CDR3 protein is CASSQDTSGSRTQYF. The CDR3, as DNA: TGTGCCAGCAGCCAAGATACTAGCGGGAGTCGTACGCAGTATTTT.

V and J are TRBV24-1 and TRBJ2-7; the D is unclear. The CDR3 is 11 amino acids. From germline, CDR1 is KGHDR and CDR2 SFDVKD. The V end was cut by 2 bases, the J end by 2 bases, with 0 bases between. The CDR3 nucleotides are TGTGCCACCAGTGATTCCTACGAGCAGTACTTC. This codes for CATSDSYEQYF.

The V gene is TRBV5-4, the J gene TRBJ2-1; 10 bases are shared with TRBD2. Unmatched junction bases numbered 13, after V lost 4 bases and J lost 9 bases. Germline CDR1 SGHNT, CDR2 YYREEE (reference sequence). The CDR3 loop spans 16 amino acids. CDR3 coding DNA: TGTGCCAGCAGCCTGGGTGGGTTAGCGGGAGGTGGTGAGCAGTTCTTC. Amino acids: CASSLGGLAGGGEQFF. The whole variable domain, filled in from reference TRBV5-4 and TRBJ2-1, reads ETGVTQSPTHLIKTRGQQVTLRCSSQSGHNTVSWYQQALGQGPQFIFQYYREEENGRGNFPPRFSGLQFPNYSSELNVNALELDDSALYLCASSLGGLAGGGEQFFGPGTRLTVL.

The chain uses TRBV20-1 and TRBJ1-2, with D unclear. The CDR3 is 13 amino acids. Between the trimmed V and J ends, which lost 3 bases and 4 bases, there was a span of 12 bases. Germline CDR1 DFQATT, CDR2 SNEGSKA (reference sequence). The CDR3 here is CSASSRDLYGYTF. The DNA of the CDR3 is TGCAGTGCTAGTTCTCGGGATCTCTATGGCTACACCTTC.

CDR3 region: CSVGPGYGEKLFF. For the CDR3, the DNA is TGCAGCGTTGGTCCCGGTTACGGTGAAAAACTGTTTTTT. The J gene is TRBJ1-4, the V gene TRBV29-1; D is uncertain. Germline V gives CDR1 SQVTM, CDR2 ANQGSEA. V lost 4 bases and J 7 bases, leaving 13 bases between the germline ends. The CDR3 is 13 amino acids.

This chain uses TRBV29-1 with TRBJ2-5; the D gene is possibly TRBD2 (6 bases). In germline, CDR1 is SQVTM, CDR2 ANQGSEA. Trimming left V 7 bases short and J 2 bases short, with 14 bases between. The CDR3 has 13 amino acids. CDR3 sequence: CSAPRDGQETQYF. In nucleotides, the CDR3 is TGCAGCGCCCCGCGGGATGGGCAAGAGACCCAGTACTTC.

The chain carries TRBV3-1 and TRBJ2-1, with D unresolved. Trimming shortened V by 1 base and J by 6 bases, and 16 bases separated the two germline ends. This CDR3 is built from 16 residues. Germline V gene data show CDR1 as LGHDT and CDR2 as YNNKEL (reference sequence). CDR3 sequence: CASSQGNPFKSNEQFF. As DNA, the CDR3 is TGTGCCAGCAGCCAAGGGAATCCCTTCAAATCCAATGAGCAGTTCTTC.

In DNA, the CDR3 is TGCAGCGTTAGGGCGAGCTCCTACAATGAGCAGTTCTTC. Protein: CSVRASSYNEQFF. V is TRBV29-1 and J is TRBJ2-1; no reliable D call. Between the trimmed V and J ends, which lost 5 bases and 0 bases, there was a span of 8 bases. Germline CDR1 and CDR2: SQVTM and ANQGSEA. CDR3 size: 13 residues.

The chain is built from TRBV5-1 and TRBJ2-1; 14 positions agree with TRBD2. The CDR3 spans 14 residues. The trim removed 0 bases at V and 15 bases at J, leaving 5 bases unmatched. Germline assignment: CDR1 SGHRS and CDR2 YFSETQ. CDR3 DNA sequence: TGCGCCAGCAGCTTGGACGGGACTAGCGGGAGTCGGTTCTTC. Translation gives CASSLDGTSGSRFF.

The chain couples TRBV29-1 to TRBJ2-3; D possibly corresponds to TRBD1 (5 bases). CDR1 and CDR2 (germline): SQVTM, ANQGSEA. Trimming left V 5 bases short and J 1 base short, with 19 bases between. This CDR3 spans 16 amino acids. CDR3 nucleotide sequence: TGCAGCGTTCCGGTGGGCAGGGTAGGCGGCACAGATACGCAGTATTTT. Amino acids: CSVPVGRVGGTDTQYF.

The chain employs TRBV30 and TRBJ2-6, with D tentatively TRBD1 (6 bases). The CDR3 extends over 15 amino acids. V was trimmed by 4 bases and J by 2 bases, leaving 12 bases between them. Per the germline V gene, CDR1 is GTSNPN and CDR2 is SVGIG (reference sequence). In nucleotides, the CDR3 is TGTGCCTGGACCCGCCCAGGGGCTGGGGCCAACGTCCTGACTTTC. Its translation is CAWTRPGAGANVLTF.

The chain links TRBV20-1 to TRBJ1-5, with D unresolved. Trimming shortened V by 0 bases and J by 1 base, and 13 bases separated the two germline ends. CDR1 DFQATT and CDR2 SNEGSKA come from the germline V gene (reference sequence). The CDR3 consists of 16 residues. The CDR3 spells CSARDVGKGSNQPQHF. The CDR3 DNA is TGCAGTGCTAGAGATGTAGGAAAGGGCAGCAATCAGCCCCAGCATTTT.

V usage is TRBV7-9 and J usage is TRBJ2-3; 8 bases agree with TRBD2. The germline V gene encodes CDR1 SEHNR and CDR2 FQNEAQ (reference sequence). J lost 0 bases, V lost 5 bases, and 4 bases had no gene match. The CDR3 is 15 residues long. CDR3 residues: CASSRSSGSTDTQYF. The DNA for the CDR3 is TGTGCCAGCAGCCGTTCTAGCGGGAGCACAGATACGCAGTATTTT.